This T cell receptor beta chain was found in a study of blood T cell repertoires in COVID-19. Whole-study context: Sites in the United States, Italy and Spain provided acute and convalescent COVID-19 samples.

Original methodology: Amplifying reference gene primers gave estimates of nucleated cell counts. Sequenced by immunoSEQ multiplex PCR; TCRdb stores in-frame clones only, minus some. The D gene and trimming were derived from the DNA, and the V and J assignments and clone size from that table. The top ten hold about 0.57% of the sample, which has roughly 450,000 clones, 80% to 95% seen once. Resolution of symptoms, clearance, or two negative PCRs was present in recovered Cohort 3 donors. Between the trimmed V and J ends, which lost 4 bases and 7 bases, there was a span of 4 bases. CDR1 is MNHEY, CDR2 SVGAGI, per germline. The CDR3 is made up of 11 amino acids.

The sequenced sample consisted of PBMCs or T cells enriched from blood (not recorded which). V usage is TRBV6-5 and J usage is TRBJ2-2; no definite D call. The receptor's source is a man aged 18-30 years who had recovered from COVID-19. The CDR3 reads CASSSSGELFF. The CDR3 nucleotides are TGTGCCAGCAGTTCTAGCGGGGAGCTGTTTTTT.